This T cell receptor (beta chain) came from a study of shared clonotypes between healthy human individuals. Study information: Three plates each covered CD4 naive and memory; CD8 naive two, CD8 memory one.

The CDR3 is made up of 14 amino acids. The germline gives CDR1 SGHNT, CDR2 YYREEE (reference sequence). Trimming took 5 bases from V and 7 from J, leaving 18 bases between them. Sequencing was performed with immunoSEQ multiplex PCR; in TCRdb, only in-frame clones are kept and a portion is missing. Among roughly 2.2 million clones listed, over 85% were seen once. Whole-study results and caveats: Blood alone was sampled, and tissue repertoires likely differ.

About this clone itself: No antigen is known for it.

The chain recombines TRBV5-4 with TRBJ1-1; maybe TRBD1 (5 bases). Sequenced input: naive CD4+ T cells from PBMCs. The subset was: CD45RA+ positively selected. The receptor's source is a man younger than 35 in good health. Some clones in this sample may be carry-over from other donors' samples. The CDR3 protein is CASSSRSATVEAFF. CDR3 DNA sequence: TGTGCCAGCAGTTCCCGGTCGGCGACAGTTGAAGCTTTCTTT.